Each of the 24 T cell receptor beta chains below was sequenced from the same sample in a study of metastatic and nonmetastatic thyroid tumors. Thyroid surgery took place with no prior treatment in any patient. TCRdb re-called the PCR reads through MiXCR. The table records 12,000 or so clones, approximately 24% of them present only once. Sequencing was carried out using tumor tissue. These receptors all come from a female donor with papillary thyroid cancer or a benign thyroid nodule (not recorded which). Some clones in this sample may be carry-over from other donors' samples.

This clone was counted at least ten times. A much larger clone differs by one base, so this may be a read error. This sequence joins TRBV19 and TRBJ2-7, with TRBD1 identical over 7 bases. There are 17 residues in the CDR3. Unmatched junction bases numbered 10, after V lost 2 bases and J lost 0 bases. Germline assignment: CDR1 LNHDA and CDR2 SQIVND (reference sequence). Here the CDR3 DNA reads TGTGCCAGTAGTATATGCCCCTCCGGGACAGTCTCCTACGAGCAGTACTTC. As protein: CASSICPSGTVSYEQYF. Variable domain in full (rest from reference TRBV19 and TRBJ2-7): DGGITQSPKYLFRKEGQNVTLSCEQNLNHDAMYWYRQDPGQGLRLIYYSQIVNDFQKGDIAEGYSVSREKKESFPLTVTSAQKNPTAFYLCASSICPSGTVSYEQYFGPGTRLTVT.

This chain connects TRBV5-5 to TRBJ2-7; 7 bases agree with TRBD1. This CDR3 region has 13 residues. Germline-derived CDR1 and CDR2 are SGHKS and YYEKEE (reference sequence). V shed 4 bases, J shed 3 bases, and the junction held 4 bases outside the gene matches. CDR3 loop: CASSPRGNYEQYF. The CDR3, as DNA: TGTGCCAGCAGCCCCAGGGGGAACTACGAGCAGTACTTC.

This chain connects TRBV28 to TRBJ2-2; possible D gene TRBD2, 5 bases. Trimming left V 8 bases short and J 1 base short, with 20 bases between. Germline lookup yields CDR1 MDHEN and CDR2 SYDVKM. There are 17 residues in the CDR3. CDR3 loop: CASSVGALRLNTGELFF. The CDR3 DNA is TGTGCCAGCTCGGTGGGAGCCCTAAGATTGAACACCGGGGAGCTGTTTTTT. The full variable domain, in which reference TRBV28 and TRBJ2-2 provide the parts outside the CDR3, is DVKVTQSSRYLVKRTGEKVFLECVQDMDHENMFWYRQDPGLGLRLIYFSYDVKMKEKGDIPEGYSVSREKKERFSLILESASTNQTSMYLCASSVGALRLNTGELFFGEGSRLTVL.

This clone was counted only a few times. This sequence joins TRBV6-1 and TRBJ2-3; 9 positions agree with TRBD1. With 6 bases clipped from V and 4 bases from J, the junction kept 5 bases outside the gene matches. The CDR3 is 14 amino acids. Germline-derived CDR1 and CDR2 are MNHNS and SASEGT. DNA for the CDR3: TGTGCCAGCAGATGGGGACAGGGCGCAGATACGCAGTATTTT. Amino acid sequence: CASRWGQGADTQYF.

J is TRBJ2-5 and V is TRBV20-1; 8 bases agree with TRBD2. This CDR3 spans 14 amino acids. J lost 4 bases, V lost 3 bases, and 7 bases had no gene match. Germline CDR1 and CDR2: DFQATT and SNEGSKA (reference sequence). The CDR3 loop is CSASPTSAGETQYF. The CDR3 nucleotides read TGCAGTGCTAGTCCGACTAGCGCGGGAGAGACCCAGTACTTC.

By sample share, this clone is medium-sized. The chain employs TRBV28 and TRBJ2-7, with D hard to call. V lost 4 bases, J lost 5 bases, and 15 bases lay in between. In germline, CDR1 is MDHEN, CDR2 SYDVKM. The CDR3 is made up of 14 amino acids. The CDR3 DNA sequence: TGTGCCAGCAGTTCGGACCAGGTAGCAGACGAGCAGTACTTC. The encoded protein is CASSSDQVADEQYF.

This clone rates as medium-sized. V and J are TRBV20-1 and TRBJ1-6; possible D gene TRBD1, 6 bases. CDR3 length: 15 residues. Trimming pared 0 bases from V and 7 bases from J, leaving 13 bases between. Per the germline V gene, CDR1 is DFQATT and CDR2 is SNEGSKA (reference sequence). The CDR3 protein is CSARDTGLPNSPLHF. CDR3 coding DNA: TGCAGTGCTAGAGATACAGGGTTGCCGAATTCACCCCTCCACTTT.

This clone was recorded a few times. The chain links TRBV6-1 to TRBJ2-3; D possibly corresponds to TRBD1 (6 bases). The germline V gene encodes CDR1 MNHNS and CDR2 SASEGT. The CDR3 length is 14 residues. Between the trimmed V and J ends, which lost 3 bases and 1 base, there was a span of 8 bases. CDR3 sequence: CASSEGARTDTQYF. DNA for the CDR3: TGTGCCAGCAGTGAGGGGGCCCGCACAGATACGCAGTATTTT.

This clone is a singleton in its sample. The rearrangement joins TRBV20-1 to TRBJ2-1; 10 nucleotides line up with TRBD2. Germline V gene lookup returns CDR1 DFQATT and CDR2 SNEGSKA (reference sequence). This CDR3 region has 18 residues. Trimming cost V 2 bases and J 4 bases; bases outside gene matches: 14. CDR3: CSARWVRASGRGYNEQFF. The CDR3 nucleotides read TGCAGTGCTAGATGGGTACGGGCTAGCGGGAGAGGGTACAATGAGCAGTTCTTC.

About this clone: The CDR3 does not close with the conserved phenylalanine or tryptophan, likely indicating a read error. This chain connects TRBV6-2 or TRBV6-3 to TRBJ1-5; D gene ambiguous. CDR3 length: 12 amino acids. Germline V CDR1 and CDR2: MNHEY, SVGEGT. V was shortened by 7 bases and J by 3 bases, with 7 bases between the two germline ends. This CDR3 is CASNSYNQPQHY. CDR3 nucleotides: TGTGCCAGCAATAGTTACAATCAGCCCCAGCATTAT.

The gene calls are TRBV30 and TRBJ1-2, with 9 bases lining up with TRBD1. The CDR3 spans 13 residues. Trimming removed 2 bases from V and 6 bases from J; junction bases left unmatched: 4. CDR1 GTSNPN and CDR2 SVGIG come from the germline V gene (reference sequence). CDR3 DNA: TGTGCCTGGAGTCCGACAGGGGGAAATGGCTACACCTTC. The encoded protein is CAWSPTGGNGYTF.

The genes are TRBV6-2 or TRBV6-3 and TRBJ2-2; D could derive from TRBD1 or TRBD2 (5 bases each). Looked up from germline, CDR1 is MNHEY and CDR2 is SVGEGT. This CDR3 comprises 15 residues. With 4 bases removed from V and 9 bases from J, the gap between germline ends came to 18 bases. The CDR3 here is CASSWAGPRGRELFF. The CDR3 DNA sequence: TGTGCCAGCAGTTGGGCCGGGCCCCGGGGCCGGGAGCTGTTTTTT.

This clone was observed at least ten times. The chain recombines TRBV6-1 with TRBJ2-2, with D possibly TRBD2 on 6 matching bases. Germline V gene data show CDR1 as MNHNS and CDR2 as SASEGT. The CDR3 covers 14 residues. The V end lost 6 bases, the J end lost 3 bases, and 11 bases lay between the germline ends. In DNA, the CDR3 is TGTGCCAGCAGAAGTGGGGAGGACACCGGGGAGCTGTTTTTT. It is translated as CASRSGEDTGELFF.

This clone was recorded at least ten times. This CDR3 reads CASSLARTEGQRGQYF. For the CDR3, the DNA is TGTGCCAGCAGCTTGGCGCGGACAGAGGGTCAGAGAGGCCAGTACTTC. The V gene is TRBV5-4, the J gene TRBJ2-5; weak D call: TRBD1 (6 bases). Germline CDR1 is SGHNT and CDR2 is YYREEE (reference sequence). There are 16 residues in the CDR3. Trimming removed 0 bases from V and 10 bases from J, with 22 bases in between.

This rearrangement joins TRBV27 to TRBJ2-7, with D tentatively TRBD1 or TRBD2 (5 bases each). Germline V CDR1 and CDR2: MNHEY, SMNVEV (reference sequence). The CDR3 contains 15 residues. V shed 6 bases and J shed 9 bases, with 24 bases lying between them. In nucleotides, the CDR3 is TGTGCCAGCAGCTACCAACTTCCGGGGTCCACAGGGCAGTACTTC. Its translation: CASSYQLPGSTGQYF.

The chain has TRBV5-1 and TRBJ2-1; no clear D. CDR3 size: 14 residues. The germline V and J ends were trimmed by 2 bases and 7 bases, with 13 bases remaining between them. Germline V gives CDR1 SGHRS, CDR2 YFSETQ. CDR3 DNA: TGCGCCAGCAGCTTCTCTAATATTGGTAATGAGCAGTTCTTC. Amino acid sequence: CASSFSNIGNEQFF.

The rearrangement links TRBV5-1 to TRBJ1-2; a weak D match, TRBD1 (6 bases). The CDR3 extends over 13 amino acids. The V and J ends lost 5 bases and 6 bases respectively, with 14 bases between them. In germline, CDR1 is SGHRS, CDR2 YFSETQ. The CDR3 region is CASRLQGEDGYTF. The CDR3 DNA follows: TGCGCCAGCAGACTACAGGGAGAGGATGGCTACACCTTC. Looking up the rest from reference TRBV5-1 and TRBJ1-2 gives the full variable domain: KAGVTQTPRYLIKTRGQQVTLSCSPISGHRSVSWYQQTPGQGLQFLFEYFSETQRNKGNFPGRFSGRQFSNSRSEMNVSTLELGDSALYLCASRLQGEDGYTFGSGTRLTVV.

By share, this clone ranks as medium-sized. V usage is TRBV12-3 or TRBV12-4 and J usage is TRBJ2-3; tentatively, D is TRBD1 or TRBD2 (7 bases each). The CDR3 has 14 residues. V was shortened by 5 bases and J by 7 bases, with 16 bases between the two germline ends. DNA for the CDR3: TGTGCCAGCAGTGTCAGGGGGGGCCTAAATACGCAGTATTTT. Translated: CASSVRGGLNTQYF.

The V and J genes are TRBV7-6 and TRBJ2-2; D is unclear. The CDR3 is 13 amino acids. The germline V gene has CDR1 SGHVS and CDR2 FNYEAQ. V was clipped by 5 bases and J by 6 bases, with 10 bases between them. In nucleotides, the CDR3 is TGTGCCAGCAGCCCCCAGGACGCCGGGGAGCTGTTTTTT. Its translation is CASSPQDAGELFF.

The chain recombines TRBV11-3 with TRBJ2-7, with 10 nucleotides matching TRBD1. The CDR3 consists of 14 residues. Germline loops: CDR1 SGHNT, CDR2 YENEEA. Trimming removed 6 bases from V and 2 bases from J; junction bases left unmatched: 4. CDR3 amino acids: CASRGTGDPYEQYF. As DNA, the CDR3 is TGTGCCAGCAGAGGGACAGGGGACCCCTACGAGCAGTACTTC.

The genes are TRBV19 and TRBJ1-5; maybe TRBD1 (5 bases). V lost 4 bases, J lost 2 bases, and 9 bases lay in between. The CDR3 runs 14 residues. The germline gives CDR1 LNHDA, CDR2 SQIVND (reference sequence). The CDR3 reads CASSRRGGNQPQHF. CDR3 coding DNA: TGTGCCAGTAGTAGAAGGGGCGGCAATCAGCCCCAGCATTTT.

This clone has a handful of counts. This chain links TRBV2 with TRBJ1-1; TRBD1 aligns across 7 bases. V lost 7 bases and J lost 3; bases outside the gene matches: 11. The CDR3 is 15 residues long. CDR1 and CDR2 from the germline V gene are SNHLY and FYNNEI. CDR3 DNA: TGTGCCAGCACTCCAGGGGGGGGAGGGGACACTGAAGCTTTCTTT. This sequence encodes CASTPGGGGDTEAFF.

By share of the sample, this clone is medium-sized (0.01 to 0.1%). The chain uses TRBV20-1 and TRBJ2-1, with 9 bases lining up with TRBD2. The length of the CDR3 is 15 residues. The V and J ends lost 3 bases and 0 bases, in that order; junction bases with no gene match: 3. Germline CDR1 reads DFQATT; CDR2 reads SNEGSKA (reference sequence). Here the CDR3 reads CSARVSGSSYNEQFF. CDR3 nucleotides: TGCAGTGCTAGGGTTAGCGGGAGCTCCTACAATGAGCAGTTCTTC.

This clone has only a few counts. This chain links TRBV27 with TRBJ1-2, with 10 bases matching TRBD1. After removal of 6 bases from V and 4 bases from J, the junction contained 5 bases not matched to a gene. There are 14 residues in the CDR3. Germline V gene sequence: CDR1 MNHEY, CDR2 SMNVEV (reference sequence). CDR3 DNA: TGTGCCAGCAGGCCGGGACAGGGGACCTATGGCTACACCTTC. This translates into CASRPGQGTYGYTF.